A single T cell receptor beta chain is shown here with its context. This entry comes from a study of blood T cell repertoires in COVID-19. The wider study: The United States, Italy and Spain supplied acute and convalescent COVID-19 samples.

Original data processing: Amplification from reference gene primers served as the basis for estimated nucleated cell counts. This table comes from immunoSEQ multiplex PCR, and its TCRdb copy is limited to in-frame clones, with some not included. From that table come the V and J calls and clone size; the DNA was used to work out D and trimming. The profile shows tens of thousands of clones, approximately 81% of them singletons. Germline V CDR1 and CDR2: SGDLS, YYNGEE. Trimming shortened V by 3 bases and J by 2 bases, and 12 bases separated the two germline ends. The CDR3 totals 14 residues. This clonotype was sampled from an older woman with acute or convalescent COVID-19. The V and J genes are TRBV9 and TRBJ2-7; tentatively, D is TRBD2 (5 bases). Material: peripheral blood. The DNA for the CDR3 is TGTGCCAGCAGCGCTTCGGGGAAGCCCTACGAGCAGTACTTC. It yields the protein CASSASGKPYEQYF.